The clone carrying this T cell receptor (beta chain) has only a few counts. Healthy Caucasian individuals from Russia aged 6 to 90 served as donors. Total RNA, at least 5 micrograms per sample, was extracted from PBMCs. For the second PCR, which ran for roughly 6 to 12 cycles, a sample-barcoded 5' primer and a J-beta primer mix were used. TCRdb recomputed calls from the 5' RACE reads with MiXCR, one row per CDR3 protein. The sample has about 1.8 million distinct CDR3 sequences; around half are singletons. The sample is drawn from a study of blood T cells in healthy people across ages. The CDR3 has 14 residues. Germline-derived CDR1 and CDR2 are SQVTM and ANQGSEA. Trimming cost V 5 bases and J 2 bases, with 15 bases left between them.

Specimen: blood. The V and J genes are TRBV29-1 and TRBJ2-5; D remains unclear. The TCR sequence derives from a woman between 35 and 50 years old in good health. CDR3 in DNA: TGCAGCGTTAGCGAGTTCGTTTGGCAAGAGACCCAGTACTTC. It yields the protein CSVSEFVWQETQYF.